This T cell receptor beta chain was identified in a study of graft-versus-host responses after intestinal transplantation. Germline values: CDR1 LNHDA, CDR2 SQIVND (reference sequence). The ends were cut back, 5 bases at V and 1 base at J, with 5 bases in the middle. The CDR3 sequence is 13 residues long. The table came from immunoSEQ multiplex PCR; TCRdb's copy has only in-frame clones and leaves some out. The sample has some 45,000 clones; over 75% are singletons. The receptor comes from a human patient who received an intestinal transplant, so some T cells may come from the graft donor. The chain carries TRBV19 and TRBJ2-2; D remains unclear. Sequencing used PBMCs, obtained 524 days after transplant. The CDR3 region is CASSPLNTGELFF. As DNA, the CDR3 is TGTGCCAGTAGTCCATTGAACACCGGGGAGCTGTTTTTT.